This T cell receptor beta chain was captured by sequencing in a study of blood T cells in healthy people across ages. The ends were cut back, 5 bases at V and 5 bases at J, with 16 bases in the middle. The CDR3 length is 14 residues. Germline V CDR1 and CDR2: DFQATT, SNEGSKA (reference sequence). Using a J-beta primer mix together with a sample-barcoded 5' primer, a second PCR was run for roughly 6 to 12 cycles. MiXCR, run by TCRdb on the 5' RACE reads, gives a single entry per CDR3 protein. The data hold 800,000 to 950,000 distinct CDR3 sequences, with roughly 28% observed a single time. Per sample, a minimum of 6 million PBMCs were isolated. Whole-study findings and limits: Not knowing donor CMV status may have confounded expanded clonotype changes.

This clonotype was counted ten times or more. Its cognate antigen is unknown. This may be a read error, as it is one base from a much larger clone. These same records also appear under a second study, on T cells of mothers and their children. As that study records: Related and unrelated pairs show TCR recombination output that thymic selection shapes similarly.

The chain employs TRBV20-1 and TRBJ2-4; D not resolved. Sequenced input: blood. The origin of this receptor is a woman in her thirties or forties in good health. The CDR3 is CSAFHWNSQNIQYF. The CDR3 coding sequence is TGCAGTGCTTTCCACTGGAATAGCCAAAACATTCAGTACTTC.